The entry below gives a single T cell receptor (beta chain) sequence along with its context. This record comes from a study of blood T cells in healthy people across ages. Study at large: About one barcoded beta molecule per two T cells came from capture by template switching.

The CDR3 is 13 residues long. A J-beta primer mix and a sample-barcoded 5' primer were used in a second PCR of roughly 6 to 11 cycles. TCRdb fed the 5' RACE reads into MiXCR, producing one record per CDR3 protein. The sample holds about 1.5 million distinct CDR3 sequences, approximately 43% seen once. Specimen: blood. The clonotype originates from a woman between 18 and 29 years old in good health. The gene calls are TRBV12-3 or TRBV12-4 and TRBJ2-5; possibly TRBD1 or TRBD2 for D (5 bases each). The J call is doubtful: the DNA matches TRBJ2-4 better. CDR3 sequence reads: CASSSGSGDIQYF. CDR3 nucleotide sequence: TGTGCCAGCAGCTCAGGGTCCGGGGACATTCAGTACTTC.